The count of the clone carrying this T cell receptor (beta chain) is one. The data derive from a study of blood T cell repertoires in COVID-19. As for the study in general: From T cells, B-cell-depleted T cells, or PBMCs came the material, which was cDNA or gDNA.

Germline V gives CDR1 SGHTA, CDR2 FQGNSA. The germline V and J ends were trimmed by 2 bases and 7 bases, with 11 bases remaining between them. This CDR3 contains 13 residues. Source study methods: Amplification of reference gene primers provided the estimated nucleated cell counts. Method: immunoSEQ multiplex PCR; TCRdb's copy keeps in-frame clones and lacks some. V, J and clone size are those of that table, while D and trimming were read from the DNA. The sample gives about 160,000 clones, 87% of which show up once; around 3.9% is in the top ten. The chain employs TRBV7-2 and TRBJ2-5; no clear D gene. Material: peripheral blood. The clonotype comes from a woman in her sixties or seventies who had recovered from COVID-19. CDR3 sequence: CASSLRQRGTQYF. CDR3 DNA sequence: TGTGCCAGCAGCTTACGCCAGCGTGGGACCCAGTACTTC.